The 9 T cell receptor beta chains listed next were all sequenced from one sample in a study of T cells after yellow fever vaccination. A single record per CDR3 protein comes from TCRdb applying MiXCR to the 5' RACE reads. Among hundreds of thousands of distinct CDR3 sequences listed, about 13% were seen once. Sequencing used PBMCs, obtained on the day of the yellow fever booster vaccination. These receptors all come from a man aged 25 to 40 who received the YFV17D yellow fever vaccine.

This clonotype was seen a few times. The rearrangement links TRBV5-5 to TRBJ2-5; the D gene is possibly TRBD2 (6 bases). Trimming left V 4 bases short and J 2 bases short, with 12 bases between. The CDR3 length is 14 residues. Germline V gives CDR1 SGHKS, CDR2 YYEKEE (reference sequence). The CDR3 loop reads CASSPTSRQETQYF. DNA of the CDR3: TGTGCCAGCAGCCCGACTAGTAGGCAAGAGACCCAGTACTTC.

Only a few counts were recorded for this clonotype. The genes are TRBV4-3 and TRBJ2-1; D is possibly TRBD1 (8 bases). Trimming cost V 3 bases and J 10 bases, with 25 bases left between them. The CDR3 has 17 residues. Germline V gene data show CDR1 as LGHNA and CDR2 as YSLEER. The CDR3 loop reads CASSQTRSGTRTGEQFF. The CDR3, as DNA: TGCGCCAGCAGCCAGACACGGAGCGGGACCCGGACAGGGGAGCAGTTCTTC.

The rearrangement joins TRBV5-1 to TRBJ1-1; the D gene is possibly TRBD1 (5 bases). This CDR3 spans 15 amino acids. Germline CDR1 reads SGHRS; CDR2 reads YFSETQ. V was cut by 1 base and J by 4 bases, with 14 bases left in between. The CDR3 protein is CASSLSQGVGTEAFF. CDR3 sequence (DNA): TGCGCCAGCAGCTTGTCGCAGGGTGTCGGCACTGAAGCTTTCTTT.

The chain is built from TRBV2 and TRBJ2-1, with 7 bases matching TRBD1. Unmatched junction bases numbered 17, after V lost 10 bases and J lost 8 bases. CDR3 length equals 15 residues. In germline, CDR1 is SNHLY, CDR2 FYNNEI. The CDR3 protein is CATLAKGAPFYEQFF. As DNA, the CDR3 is TGTGCCACTCTGGCGAAGGGGGCCCCCTTCTATGAGCAGTTCTTC.

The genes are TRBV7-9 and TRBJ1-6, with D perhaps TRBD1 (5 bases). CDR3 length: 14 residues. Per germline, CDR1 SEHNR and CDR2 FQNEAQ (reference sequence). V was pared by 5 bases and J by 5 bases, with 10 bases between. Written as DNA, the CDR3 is TGTGCCAGCAGCACCGGGACGAATAATTCACCCCTCCACTTT. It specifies CASSTGTNNSPLHF.

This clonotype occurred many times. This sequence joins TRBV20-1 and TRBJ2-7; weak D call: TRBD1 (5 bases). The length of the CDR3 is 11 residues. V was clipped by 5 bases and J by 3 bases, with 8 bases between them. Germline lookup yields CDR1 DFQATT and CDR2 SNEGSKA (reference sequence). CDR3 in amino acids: CSAPGIYEQYF. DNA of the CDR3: TGCAGTGCTCCAGGGATCTACGAGCAGTACTTC.

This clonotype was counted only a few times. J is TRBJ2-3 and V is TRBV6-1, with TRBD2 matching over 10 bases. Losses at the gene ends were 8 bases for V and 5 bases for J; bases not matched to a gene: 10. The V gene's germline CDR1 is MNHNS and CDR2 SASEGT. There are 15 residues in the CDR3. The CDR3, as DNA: TGTGCCAGCCGCCGCACCGGGACTAGCGTAGATACGCAGTATTTT. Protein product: CASRRTGTSVDTQYF.

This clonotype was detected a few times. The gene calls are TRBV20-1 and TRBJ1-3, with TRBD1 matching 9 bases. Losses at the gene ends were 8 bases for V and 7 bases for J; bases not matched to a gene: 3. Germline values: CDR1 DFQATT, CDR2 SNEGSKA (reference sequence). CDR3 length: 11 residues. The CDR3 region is CSTGGGNTIYF. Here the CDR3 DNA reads TGCAGTACAGGGGGCGGGAACACCATATATTTT.

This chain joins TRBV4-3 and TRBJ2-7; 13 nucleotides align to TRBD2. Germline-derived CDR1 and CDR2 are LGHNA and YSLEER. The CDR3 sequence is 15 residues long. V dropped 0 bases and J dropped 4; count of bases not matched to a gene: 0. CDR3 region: CASSQELAGGYEQYF. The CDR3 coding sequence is TGCGCCAGCAGCCAAGAACTAGCGGGAGGGTACGAGCAGTACTTC.